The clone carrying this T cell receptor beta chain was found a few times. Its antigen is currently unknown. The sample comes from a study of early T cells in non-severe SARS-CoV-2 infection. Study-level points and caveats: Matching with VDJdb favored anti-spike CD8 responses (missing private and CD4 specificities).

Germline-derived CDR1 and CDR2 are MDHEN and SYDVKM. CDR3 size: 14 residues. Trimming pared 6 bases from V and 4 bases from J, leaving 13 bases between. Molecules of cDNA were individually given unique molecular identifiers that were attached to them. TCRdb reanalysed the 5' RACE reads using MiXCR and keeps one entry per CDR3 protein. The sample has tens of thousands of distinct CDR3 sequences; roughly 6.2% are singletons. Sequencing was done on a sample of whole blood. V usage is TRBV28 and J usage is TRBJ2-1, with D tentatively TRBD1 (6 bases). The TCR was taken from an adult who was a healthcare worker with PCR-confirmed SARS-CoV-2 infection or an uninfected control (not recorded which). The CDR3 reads CASSSTGPYNEQFF. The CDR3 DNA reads TGTGCCAGCAGCAGTACAGGGCCGTACAATGAGCAGTTCTTC.